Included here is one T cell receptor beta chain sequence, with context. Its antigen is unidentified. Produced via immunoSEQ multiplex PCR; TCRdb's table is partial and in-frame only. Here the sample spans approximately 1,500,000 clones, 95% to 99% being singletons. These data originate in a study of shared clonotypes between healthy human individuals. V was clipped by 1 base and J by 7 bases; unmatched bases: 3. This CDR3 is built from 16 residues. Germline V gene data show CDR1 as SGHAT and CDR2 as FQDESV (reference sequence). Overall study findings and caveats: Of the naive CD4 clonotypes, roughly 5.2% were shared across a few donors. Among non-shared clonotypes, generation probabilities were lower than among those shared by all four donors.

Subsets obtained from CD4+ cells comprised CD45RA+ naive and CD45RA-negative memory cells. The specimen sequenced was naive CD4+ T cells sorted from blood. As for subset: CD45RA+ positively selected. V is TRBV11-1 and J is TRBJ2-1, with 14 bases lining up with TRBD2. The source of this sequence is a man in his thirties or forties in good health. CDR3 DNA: TGTGCCAGCAGCTTAGGGGGGACTAGCGGGAGTAATGAGCAGTTCTTC. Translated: CASSLGGTSGSNEQFF. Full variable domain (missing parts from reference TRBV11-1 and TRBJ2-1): EAEVAQSPRYKITEKSQAVAFWCDPISGHATLYWYRQILGQGPELLVQFQDESVVDDSQLPKDRFSAERLKGVDSTLKIQPAELGDSAMYLCASSLGGTSGSNEQFFGPGTRLTVL.